This entry lists 10 T cell receptor beta chains sequenced from one sample in a study of identical twins. TCRdb reprocessed the 5' RACE reads via MiXCR and lists one record per CDR3 protein. Seen here are a few hundred thousand distinct CDR3 sequences, approximately 10% observed once, and the top ten hold 8% to 9.5%. The sequenced sample consisted of naive T cells sorted from blood. All receptors derive from a woman aged 45-60 years in good health.

This clonotype was seen only a few times. The chain couples TRBV5-1 to TRBJ2-7, with TRBD1 identical over 8 bases. Germline V gene data show CDR1 as SGHRS and CDR2 as YFSETQ. CDR3 size: 14 residues. V lost 0 bases and J lost 8; bases outside the gene matches: 7. CDR3 in amino acids: CASSLEQGAGKQYF. CDR3 nucleotides: TGCGCCAGCAGCTTGGAGCAGGGGGCAGGAAAGCAGTACTTC.

The J gene is TRBJ2-7, the V gene TRBV25-1; 10 bases are a match to TRBD2. CDR1 is MGHDK, CDR2 SYGVNS, per germline. CDR3 length: 15 amino acids. V lost 2 bases to trimming and J lost 2 bases; unmatched junction nucleotides: 3. CDR3 sequence: CASSEGLAGAYEQYF. CDR3 in DNA: TGTGCCAGCAGTGAAGGGCTAGCGGGAGCCTACGAGCAGTACTTC.

This clonotype was seen ten or more times. The chain recombines TRBV6-6 with TRBJ2-3; 11 bases fit TRBD2. Germline V gene lookup returns CDR1 MNHNY and CDR2 SVGAGI (reference sequence). Trimming cost V 0 bases and J 5 bases; bases outside gene matches: 10. This CDR3 comprises 18 residues. CDR3 region: CASSYSPYSGRARDTQYF. CDR3 sequence (DNA): TGTGCCAGCAGTTACTCTCCCTATAGCGGGAGGGCCAGAGATACGCAGTATTTT.

The rearrangement links TRBV27 to TRBJ2-1; 9 positions agree with TRBD2. The CDR3 has 19 amino acids. Germline-derived CDR1 and CDR2 are MNHEY and SMNVEV (reference sequence). V lost 6 bases and J lost 8; bases outside the gene matches: 23. CDR3 region: CASRQKGAAVAGVSDEQFF. The CDR3 coding sequence is TGTGCCAGCAGGCAGAAGGGAGCCGCGGTAGCGGGAGTCTCAGATGAGCAGTTCTTC.

This clonotype was seen more than once but under ten times. The chain couples TRBV20-1 to TRBJ2-3; unclear D gene. CDR3 length equals 15 residues. The V gene lost 3 bases and the J gene lost 2 bases, with 15 bases spanning the gap. The V gene's germline CDR1 is DFQATT and CDR2 SNEGSKA (reference sequence). CDR3 nucleotides: TGCAGTGCTAGCGCTAGTGAGACTTCCACAGATACGCAGTATTTT. It codes for CSASASETSTDTQYF.

This clonotype was seen a few times. The chain has TRBV7-6 and TRBJ1-5; no clear D gene. The CDR3 runs 17 residues. V was pared by 5 bases and J by 1 base, with 18 bases between. The germline V gene encodes CDR1 SGHVS and CDR2 FNYEAQ. CDR3 sequence: CASSPRSPDFSNQPQHF. CDR3 DNA sequence: TGTGCCAGCAGCCCTAGGAGCCCTGATTTCAGCAATCAGCCCCAGCATTTT.

V usage is TRBV5-1 and J usage is TRBJ1-1; D perhaps matches TRBD1 (6 bases). The V gene lost 3 bases and the J gene lost 1 base, with 13 bases spanning the gap. Germline V CDR1 and CDR2: SGHRS, YFSETQ. The CDR3 is 15 amino acids. For the CDR3, the DNA is TGCGCCAGCAGCTCCAAGACAGGCCGGAACACTGAAGCTTTCTTT. Protein product: CASSSKTGRNTEAFF.

In this sample, this clonotype turned up many times. A junction end diverges from the germline sequence, so it may reflect a read error. The gene calls are TRBV12-3 or TRBV12-4 and TRBJ1-2, with a possible D match to TRBD1 (6 bases). This CDR3 region has 16 residues. This CDR3 reads CASSLARGGANYGYTF. Written as DNA, the CDR3 is TGTGCCAGCAGTTTGGCCCGGGGGGGCGCTAATTATGGCTACACCTTC.

At least ten counts were recorded for this clonotype. This chain joins TRBV29-1 and TRBJ2-3; 7 bases line up with TRBD1. The germline gives CDR1 SQVTM, CDR2 ANQGSEA. The CDR3 spans 14 residues. V was pared by 0 bases and J by 4 bases, with 4 bases of the junction left unmatched. The CDR3 bases are TGCAGCGTTGAAGATAGAACAGGGGCAGATACGCAGTATTTT. This sequence encodes CSVEDRTGADTQYF.

This clonotype occurred a few times. This rearrangement joins TRBV6-1 to TRBJ2-3, with 8 positions matching TRBD2. The CDR3 length is 16 residues. The junction had 9 bases not matched to a gene; V was cut back by 4 bases and J by 3 bases. Germline CDR1 MNHNS, CDR2 SASEGT. CDR3 sequence: CASSAKGSGSTDTQYF. CDR3 nucleotides: TGTGCCAGCAGTGCGAAAGGGAGCGGGAGTACAGATACGCAGTATTTT.